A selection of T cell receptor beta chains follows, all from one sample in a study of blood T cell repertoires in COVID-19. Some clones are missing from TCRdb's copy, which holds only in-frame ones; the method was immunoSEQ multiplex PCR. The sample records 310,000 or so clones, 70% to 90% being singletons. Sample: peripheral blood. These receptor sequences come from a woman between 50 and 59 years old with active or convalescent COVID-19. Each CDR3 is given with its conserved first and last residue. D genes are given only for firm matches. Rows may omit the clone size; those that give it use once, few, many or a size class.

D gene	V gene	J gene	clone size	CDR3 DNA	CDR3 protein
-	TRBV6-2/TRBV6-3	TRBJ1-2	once	TGTGCCAGCAGTCCCCGGGATTCCTATGGCTACACCTTC	CASSPRDSYGYTF
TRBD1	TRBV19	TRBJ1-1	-	TGTGCCAGTAGTTGGGACAGCTTTAACACTGAAGCTTTCTTT	CASSWDSFNTEAFF
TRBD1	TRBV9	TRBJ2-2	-	TGTGCCAGCAGCGCGAGAGAGACAGGGGTCTCCGGGGAGCTGTTTTTT	CASSARETGVSGELFF
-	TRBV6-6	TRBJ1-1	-	TGTGCCAGCAGAGACAGATCTGAAGCTTTCTTT	CASRDRSEAFF
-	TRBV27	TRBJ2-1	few	TGTGCCAGCAGTGAACTAGGGACCTACAATGAGCAGTTCTTC	CASSELGTYNEQFF
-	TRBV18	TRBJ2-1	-	TGTGCCAGCTCGCTTAAGACAGGCCCCTACAATGAGCAGTTCTTC	CASSLKTGPYNEQFF
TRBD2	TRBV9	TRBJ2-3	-	TGTGCCAGCAGCGTAGCTAGCGGGGGTCGGACAGATACGCAGTATTTT	CASSVASGGRTDTQYF
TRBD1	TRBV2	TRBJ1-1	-	TGTGCCAGCAGTGAAGGAACAGGGGCGAACACTGAAGCTTTCTTT	CASSEGTGANTEAFF
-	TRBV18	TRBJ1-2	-	TGTGCCAGCTCACAGACGGGATCTAACTATGGCTACACCTTC	CASSQTGSNYGYTF
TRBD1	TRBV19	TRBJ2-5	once	TGTGCCAGTAGCTACGGACAGGGGACAGAGACCCAGTACTTC	CASSYGQGTETQYF
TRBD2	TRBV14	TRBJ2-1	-	TGTGCCAGCAGCCAGTCGGGACTACCAAACTCCTACAATGAGCAGTTCTTC	CASSQSGLPNSYNEQFF
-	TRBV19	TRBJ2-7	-	TGTGCCAGTAGTACATCTTCGCGGGACAGCTCCTACGAGCAGTACTTC	CASSTSSRDSSYEQYF
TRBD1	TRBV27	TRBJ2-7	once	TGTGCCAGCAGTCTCAGGGGGCCAGGGACCTACGAGCAGTACTTC	CASSLRGPGTYEQYF
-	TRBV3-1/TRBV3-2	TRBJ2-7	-	TGTGCCAGCAGCCAAAATACCATTAGGACTGGCGAGCAGTACTTC	CASSQNTIRTGEQYF
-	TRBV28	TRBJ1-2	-	TGTGCCAGCAGTTCTGGCAGGTTCTATCATGGCTACACCTTC	CASSSGRFYHGYTF
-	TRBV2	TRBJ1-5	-	TGTGCCAGCAGGGGTCCCCGGGGGTTAAATCAGCCCCAGCATTTT	CASRGPRGLNQPQHF
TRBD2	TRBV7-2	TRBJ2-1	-	TGTGCCAGCAGCAGATCCGGGACTAGGGGGTTCGATGAGCAGTTCTTC	CASSRSGTRGFDEQFF
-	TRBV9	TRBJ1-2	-	TGTGCCAGCAGCGAACAGGGTCTGTCCTATGGCTACACCTTC	CASSEQGLSYGYTF
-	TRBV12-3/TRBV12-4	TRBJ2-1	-	TGTGCCAGCAGCTCCCTAGACGATGAGCAGTTCTTC	CASSSLDDEQFF
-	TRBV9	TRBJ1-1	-	TGTGCCAGCAGCGTAGGGGGGGCTGAAGCTTTCTTT	CASSVGGAEAFF
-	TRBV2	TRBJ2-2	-	TGTGCCAGCAGTGAGCGAGCGCCCCCTTACACCGGGGAGCTGTTTTTT	CASSERAPPYTGELFF
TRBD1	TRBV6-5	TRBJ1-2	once	TGTGCCAGCAGGGGACAGGGGGGAGCTAACTATGGCTACACCTTC	CASRGQGGANYGYTF
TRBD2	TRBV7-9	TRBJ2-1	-	TGTGCCAGCAGCTTATCGGGGGGAACCAATGAGCAGTTCTTC	CASSLSGGTNEQFF
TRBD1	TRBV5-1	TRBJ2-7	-	TGCGCCAGCAGCGGGGGACAGGGAAACTCCTACGAGCAGTACTTC	CASSGGQGNSYEQYF